This is a list of T cell receptor beta chains from one sample in a study of cytomegalovirus exposure and HLA in healthy donors. Libraries were prepared by immunoSEQ multiplex PCR; TCRdb keeps only in-frame clonotypes and omits some of them. This sample has under 200,000 clones, with over 70% found just once. Sequences were obtained from PBMCs. The receptors were sampled from a man aged 45 to 65 in good health and CMV-seronegative. Each CDR3 is given without its conserved first and last residue. Each record gives: J gene, V gene, CDR3 protein.

TRBJ2-1,TRBV7-8,ASSSQPTGLYREQF
TRBJ2-3,TRBV7-6,ASSLGRTEDTQY
TRBJ2-5,TRBV11-3,ASSLGRGATQY
TRBJ1-1,TRBV7-2,ASHWPRGTEAF
TRBJ1-1,TRBV7-9,ASSLAGKNTEAF
TRBJ1-5,TRBV7-9,ASSLAADIQPQH
TRBJ1-1,TRBV5-1,ASSTGQSPTEAF
TRBJ2-7,TRBV7-8,ASKLAGGAGEQY
TRBJ2-7,TRBV23-1,ASSQTGHSYEQY
TRBJ2-3,TRBV4-1,ASSQIAGPSTDTQY
TRBJ2-2,TRBV2,ASSETYTGELF
TRBJ1-5,TRBV7-2,ASSLATGKPQH
TRBJ1-1,TRBV7-3,ASSSGGVNTEAF
NA,TRBV25-1,ASSKRFEQY
TRBJ2-7,TRBV25-1,ASSGGREQY
TRBJ2-2,TRBV10-3,AAGTGELF
TRBJ2-5,TRBV4-1,ASSQEGPGGTQY
TRBJ2-1,TRBV5-4,ASSFGQGGYNEQF
TRBJ2-3,TRBV12-5,ASGSSGFTDTQY
TRBJ1-2,TRBV15,ATSSFQGNYGYT
TRBJ2-5,TRBV7-2,ASSRDGTGKETQY
TRBJ2-2,TRBV19,ASSVRHLSNTGELF
TRBJ2-7,TRBV28,ASSPPPHIQQY
TRBJ1-2,TRBV2,ASNREGPYGYT
NA,TRBV5-4,ASSPRTGGHYEQY
TRBJ2-7,TRBV27,ASSSGGPRWYEQY
TRBJ1-2,TRBV5-5,ASSFAYGSFNYGYT
TRBJ2-7,TRBV2,ASEPGTKNEQY
TRBJ1-5,TRBV7-9,SSSLGGLPNQPQH
TRBJ2-1,TRBV5-1,ASSLAPGQGNNEQF
TRBJ2-1,TRBV5-6,ASSIGTGVYEQF
TRBJ2-7,TRBV7-8,ASSLAQGSSEQY
TRBJ1-6,TRBV25-1,ASREGAFNSPLH
TRBJ2-4,TRBV5-6,ASSRMDSDIQY
TRBJ2-3,TRBV5-1,ASSPAMTGKADTQY
TRBJ1-4,TRBV11-2,ASSLGGRRSEKLF
TRBJ2-5,TRBV10-2,ASRARGQTQY
TRBJ1-2,TRBV6-5,ATRTGGAGNYGYT
TRBJ2-5,TRBV7-2,ASCTGGRETQY
TRBJ1-1,TRBV19,ASSTLDRRDTEAF
TRBJ1-2,TRBV9,ASSFGQRLANYGYT
TRBJ1-5,TRBV10-3,ATRVAGAWDSNQPQH
TRBJ2-5,TRBV7-2,ASSLRQKQETQY
TRBJ2-3,TRBV18,ASSPPSVTGTQY
TRBJ1-1,TRBV9,ASSVDPDSTEAF
TRBJ2-6,TRBV7-9,ASLTGAVSGANVLT
TRBJ2-1,TRBV28,ASSRGGRDEQF
TRBJ2-5,TRBV15,ATSRELIVGAQETQY
TRBJ2-4,TRBV2,ASSEVGLVVDIQY
TRBJ2-7,TRBV9,ASSVAAGDVYEQY
TRBJ2-1,TRBV7-2,ASSRLAGTYNEQF
TRBJ1-6,TRBV7-2,ASTGEGGRSPLH
TRBJ2-1,TRBV19,AAEGSGGYNEQF
TRBJ2-4,TRBV5-1,ASRNGGAASDIQY
TRBJ1-6,TRBV11-2,ASSFRTSDNSPLH